These 18 T cell receptor beta chains came from one sample sequenced in a study of cytotoxic CD8 clonotypes in ibrutinib-treated CLL. Here immunoSEQ multiplex PCR was the method, and the copy in TCRdb shows in-frame clones only, minus some. This sample has 130,000 or so clones, with about 85% found just once. The specimen was PBMCs, collected after 24 months of ibrutinib treatment. The receptors derive from a human donor with chronic lymphocytic leukemia.

V and J are TRBV7-2 and TRBJ2-7, with TRBD1 identical over 11 bases. The V and J ends lost 4 bases and 3 bases, in that order; junction bases with no gene match: 5. The CDR3 runs 15 residues. Germline V CDR1 and CDR2: SGHTA, FQGNSA. CDR3 loop: CASSSGGTGGYEQYF. CDR3 DNA sequence: TGTGCCAGCAGCTCAGGTGGGACAGGGGGCTACGAGCAGTACTTC.

The genes are TRBV6-1 and TRBJ1-2, with a possible D match to TRBD1 (5 bases). The V gene's germline CDR1 is MNHNS and CDR2 SASEGT. CDR3 length: 13 residues. Trimming removed 3 bases from V and 12 bases from J, with 17 bases in between. As DNA, the CDR3 is TGTGCCAGCAGTGACCGAGAAGGGGTTAGGGACACCTTC. This encodes CASSDREGVRDTF.

This chain joins TRBV15 and TRBJ2-7, with 7 positions matching TRBD2. The V gene's germline CDR1 is LNHNV and CDR2 YYDKDF (reference sequence). Losses at the gene ends were 1 base for V and 6 bases for J; bases not matched to a gene: 12. CDR3 length equals 16 residues. The CDR3: CATSRGLAETGAEQYF. CDR3 bases: TGTGCCACCAGCAGAGGACTAGCTGAGACTGGAGCCGAGCAGTACTTC.

This clone occurred once. The chain recombines TRBV5-1 with TRBJ2-5; D possibly matches TRBD1 or TRBD2 (6 bases each). This CDR3 has 16 residues. Trimming stripped 4 bases from V and 1 base from J, with 17 bases between. From germline, CDR1 is SGHRS and CDR2 YFSETQ. CDR3 in DNA: TGCGCCAGCAGCCGGAGGGGCAGGGACACCCAAGAGACCCAGTACTTC. It specifies CASSRRGRDTQETQYF.

The chain is built from TRBV5-4 and TRBJ2-2; perhaps TRBD2 as D (6 bases). V was shortened by 4 bases and J by 1 base, with 17 bases between the two germline ends. CDR3 length equals 17 residues. Germline assignment: CDR1 SGHNT and CDR2 YYREEE (reference sequence). The CDR3 loop reads CASSPGGGGVNTGELFF. The CDR3 nucleotides are TGTGCCAGCAGCCCCGGAGGCGGCGGGGTGAACACCGGGGAGCTGTTTTTT.

This chain joins TRBV5-5 and TRBJ2-4; a weak D match, TRBD1 (5 bases). V lost 6 bases, J lost 0 bases, and 10 bases lay in between. Germline V CDR1 and CDR2: SGHKS, YYEKEE (reference sequence). The CDR3 runs to 14 residues. CDR3 sequence: CASTDILAKNIQYF. In nucleotides, the CDR3 is TGTGCCAGCACGGACATCTTAGCCAAAAACATTCAGTACTTC.

The V call is TRBV28, the J call TRBJ1-5, with 8 nucleotides matching TRBD1. This CDR3 comprises 14 residues. The germline V gene has CDR1 MDHEN and CDR2 SYDVKM. V lost 5 bases, J lost 8 bases, and 8 bases stayed unmatched. In DNA form, the CDR3 reads TGTGCCAGCAGTCCCCGGACAGGGACAAAGCCCCAGCATTTT. Its protein product is CASSPRTGTKPQHF.

The chain couples TRBV14 to TRBJ1-4; perhaps TRBD1 as D (6 bases). Trimming stripped 4 bases from V and 5 bases from J, with 17 bases between. This CDR3 comprises 16 residues. Germline assignment: CDR1 SGHDN and CDR2 FVKESK. The CDR3 spells CASSPGRGWENEKLFF. The CDR3 DNA sequence: TGTGCCAGCAGCCCGGGCAGGGGTTGGGAAAATGAAAAACTGTTTTTT.

The chain has TRBV29-1 and TRBJ2-5, with 11 bases lining up with TRBD2. The CDR3 totals 14 residues. Germline lookup yields CDR1 SQVTM and CDR2 ANQGSEA. The V and J ends lost 6 bases and 5 bases, in that order; junction bases with no gene match: 8. The CDR3 loop reads CSVDLAGGLETQYF. The CDR3 DNA follows: TGCAGCGTCGACTTAGCGGGGGGGCTGGAGACCCAGTACTTC. Full variable domain (missing parts from reference TRBV29-1 and TRBJ2-5): SAVISQKPSRDICQRGTSLTIQCQVDSQVTMMFWYRQQPGQSLTLIATANQGSEATYESGFVIDKFPISRPNLTFSTLTVSNMSPEDSSIYLCSVDLAGGLETQYFGPGTRLLVL.

This clone has just a few counts. This rearrangement joins TRBV28 to TRBJ1-2; the D is unclear. V was pared by 5 bases and J by 2 bases, with 3 bases between. The germline V gene encodes CDR1 MDHEN and CDR2 SYDVKM. This CDR3 comprises 11 residues. CDR3 DNA sequence: TGTGCCAGCAGTGGCAACTATGGCTACACCTTC. Translated, it gives CASSGNYGYTF.

The gene calls are TRBV28 and TRBJ2-4, with D uncertain. V was cut by 8 bases and J by 9 bases, with 20 bases left in between. This CDR3 region has 14 residues. The germline gives CDR1 MDHEN, CDR2 SYDVKM. In DNA form, the CDR3 reads TGTGCCAGCGAATCCGGAACGGATACGGGCATTCAGTACTTC. This encodes CASESGTDTGIQYF.

This chain joins TRBV18 and TRBJ1-6; 8 nucleotides align to TRBD1. Per germline, CDR1 KGHSH and CDR2 LQKENI. V lost 6 bases and J lost 5; bases outside the gene matches: 9. The CDR3 has 16 amino acids. DNA of the CDR3: TGTGCCAGCTCGAGGGGACAGGTGGAGAATAATTCACCCCTCCACTTT. It specifies CASSRGQVENNSPLHF.

The sample holds one count of this clone. The chain uses TRBV19 and TRBJ2-7; D tentatively fits TRBD1 or TRBD2 (5 bases each). Germline loops: CDR1 LNHDA, CDR2 SQIVND (reference sequence). The CDR3 sequence is 13 residues long. The V end was cut by 4 bases, the J end by 2 bases, with 9 bases between. CDR3: CASSSQGAYEQYF. CDR3 nucleotide sequence: TGTGCCAGTAGTAGCCAGGGAGCCTACGAGCAGTACTTC.

J is TRBJ1-2 and V is TRBV4-2; 7 bases are shared with TRBD1. This CDR3 spans 16 amino acids. V lost 4 bases and J lost 4; bases outside the gene matches: 12. Germline-derived CDR1 and CDR2 are LGHNA and YNFKEQ. CDR3 region: CASSRVDSGQSYGYTF. CDR3 DNA sequence: TGTGCCAGCAGCCGCGTAGATTCGGGACAGAGCTATGGCTACACCTTC.

The chain is built from TRBV7-2 and TRBJ1-1; a weak D match, TRBD1 (5 bases). Germline CDR1 reads SGHTA; CDR2 reads FQGNSA. The CDR3 consists of 13 residues. The V end was cut by 0 bases, the J end by 7 bases, with 9 bases between. For the CDR3, the DNA is TGTGCCAGCAGCTTAGCCCCGGGGGGTGAAGCTTTCTTT. This translates into CASSLAPGGEAFF.

The chain carries TRBV4-1 and TRBJ1-4, with D hard to call. Trimming left V 3 bases short and J 6 bases short, with 8 bases between. This CDR3 comprises 13 residues. The germline gives CDR1 MGHRA, CDR2 YSYEKL. The CDR3: CASSHRVHEKLFF. The CDR3 DNA sequence: TGCGCCAGCAGCCACCGTGTTCATGAAAAACTGTTTTTT.

The genes are TRBV18 and TRBJ1-1; no clear D. This CDR3 is built from 14 residues. V lost 3 bases and J 0 bases, leaving 8 bases between the germline ends. Per germline, CDR1 KGHSH and CDR2 LQKENI. DNA for the CDR3: TGTGCCAGCTCACCCACGACGTTGAACACTGAAGCTTTCTTT. Translating it yields CASSPTTLNTEAFF.

The chain couples TRBV7-2 to TRBJ2-1, with 8 bases lining up with TRBD2. V lost 5 bases, J lost 2 bases, and 5 bases stayed unmatched. The CDR3 is 15 residues long. CDR1 is SGHTA, CDR2 FQGNSA, per germline. The chain's CDR3 is CASSVLAAPYNEQFF. The CDR3 DNA follows: TGTGCCAGCAGCGTACTAGCGGCACCCTACAATGAGCAGTTCTTC.